This is a list of T cell receptor beta chains from one sample in a study of blood T cells in healthy people across ages. MiXCR was run by TCRdb on the 5' RACE reads, yielding one entry per CDR3 protein. This sample has 600,000 to 650,000 distinct CDR3 sequences, with 58% found just once. Specimen: blood. The source of these receptors is a man in his 60s in good health. CDR3s include the opening cysteine and the closing phenylalanine or tryptophan. The D gene is left open where the match is weak. The size of a clone is reported for some rows only, either as once, few or many, or as a class for expanded clones.

>TRBV6-1|.|15|.|TRBJ2-6
TGTGCCAGCAGTGAAACGGGCGAGGGGGCCAACGTCCTGACTTTC
CASSETGEGANVLTF
>TRBV21-1|.|18|.|TRBJ2-7
TGTGCCAGCAGCAAAGCCTTCGGGTACAGGGGAAAAACCTGCGAGCAGTACTTC
CASSKAFGYRGKTCEQYF
>TRBV12-3/TRBV12-4|.|16|.|TRBJ2-7
TGTGCCAGCACCCTAGGGGGGGGCCGGTGGTCCTACGAGCAGTACTTC
CASTLGGGRWSYEQYF
>TRBV15|few|15|.|TRBJ2-7
TGTGCCACCAGCAGAGGGGATACAGGCTCCTACGAGCAGTACTTC
CATSRGDTGSYEQYF
>TRBV7-2|.|14|.|TRBJ1-3
TGTGCCAGCAGCTTAGACGGATCTGGAAACACCATATATTTT
CASSLDGSGNTIYF
>TRBV29-1|.|12|.|TRBJ2-5
TGCAGCGTTGGAGACGTGGGGCTGACCCAGTACTTC
CSVGDVGLTQYF
>TRBV20-1|.|14|.|TRBJ2-5
TGCAGTGCTACCGGGACCTCGGCACAAGAGACCCAGTACTTC
CSATGTSAQETQYF
>TRBV20-1|.|16|.|TRBJ2-3
TGCAGTGCTCACAGCGCTGGGGAGTGGAGCACAGATACGCAGTATTTT
CSAHSAGEWSTDTQYF
>TRBV2|few|14|TRBD1|TRBJ2-3
TGTGCCAGCAGTGTTGGACAGGTCACAGATACGCAGTATTTT
CASSVGQVTDTQYF
>TRBV20-1|.|10|TRBD1|TRBJ2-1
TGCAGTGCCACCGGACAGGGAAAGTTCTTC
CSATGQGKFF
>TRBV6-1|.|16|TRBD2|TRBJ2-5
TGTGCCAGCAGGAGACTAGCTTCCCAACTCCAAGAGACCCAGTACTTC
CASRRLASQLQETQYF
>TRBV5-1|.|14|.|TRBJ1-6
TGCGCCAGCAGCTTAGGGGACTATAATTCACCCCTCCACTTT
CASSLGDYNSPLHF
>TRBV10-3|few|15|TRBD1|TRBJ2-1
TGTGCCATCAGTGAGTCGAACCCGGGACAGGGGGAGCAGTTCTTC
CAISESNPGQGEQFF
>TRBV12-3/TRBV12-4|.|12|.|TRBJ2-4
TGTGCCAGCAGTTTAGCTCGTTCCTCCAGGTACTTC
CASSLARSSRYF